This T cell receptor beta chain came from a study of T cell changes during pregnancy in multiple sclerosis. With 5 bases clipped from V and 5 bases from J, the junction kept 5 bases outside the gene matches. Germline assignment: CDR1 MNHEY and CDR2 SMNVEV (reference sequence). The CDR3 runs to 15 residues. The table came from immunoSEQ multiplex PCR; TCRdb's copy has only in-frame clones and leaves some out. The top ten clones hold 2.9% of a sample with 40,000 to 60,000 clones, 91% of them seen once. Here the sequenced sample was CD8+ T cells from peripheral blood mononuclear cells, taken in the second trimester of pregnancy. This chain joins TRBV27 and TRBJ2-3; 12 bases agree with TRBD2. The receptor comes from a female donor with multiple sclerosis, enrolled in a pregnancy study. The chain's CDR3 is CASSLLAGGGDTQYF. CDR3 sequence (DNA): TGTGCCAGCAGTCTCCTAGCGGGGGGGGGAGATACGCAGTATTTT.